One and the same sample provided the 3 T cell receptor beta chains below, sequenced in a study of blood T cell repertoires in COVID-19. The repertoire was sequenced with immunoSEQ multiplex PCR; TCRdb's copy has only in-frame clones and lacks some. The sample contains 90,000 to 100,000 clones, approximately 81% of which appear only once. Sequencing used peripheral blood. These receptors all stem from a woman older than 75 with acute or convalescent COVID-19.

This clone was detected only a few times. This chain uses TRBV6-5 with TRBJ2-2; 7 bases line up with TRBD2. CDR3 length: 15 amino acids. Trimming removed 6 bases from V and 0 bases from J; junction bases left unmatched: 4. Per the germline V gene, CDR1 is MNHEY and CDR2 is SVGAGI. CDR3 nucleotide sequence: TGTGCCAGCAGATTCGGGGGGTCGAACACCGGGGAGCTGTTTTTT. It is translated as CASRFGGSNTGELFF.

The chain couples TRBV18 to TRBJ1-4; D gene unclear. This CDR3 has 13 amino acids. V dropped 0 bases and J dropped 7 bases, with 6 bases sitting between them. Germline assignment: CDR1 KGHSH and CDR2 LQKENI. CDR3 in DNA: TGTGCCAGCTCACCACCCTCGTTTGAAAAACTGTTTTTT. This translates into CASSPPSFEKLFF.

The chain combines TRBV19 with TRBJ2-2; D possibly corresponds to TRBD2 (5 bases). The germline V and J ends were trimmed by 4 bases and 0 bases, with 12 bases remaining between them. This CDR3 region has 16 residues. Per the germline V gene, CDR1 is LNHDA and CDR2 is SQIVND (reference sequence). The CDR3 here is CASSRVTEANTGELFF. CDR3 coding DNA: TGTGCCAGTAGTAGGGTGACGGAGGCGAACACCGGGGAGCTGTTTTTT.